What follows are 6 T cell receptor beta chains derived from one specimen sequenced in a study of blood T cell repertoires in COVID-19. Assay used: immunoSEQ multiplex PCR; TCRdb lists only in-frame clones, some missing. The repertoire has more than 85,000 clones, around 90% of them found once; the top ten carry approximately 2%. Sequenced: peripheral blood. The source of these receptors is a man aged 50-60 years with COVID-19, enrolled during active disease.

V is TRBV6-6 and J is TRBJ1-2; D is perhaps TRBD1 (6 bases). V was shortened by 6 bases and J by 7 bases, with 21 bases between the two germline ends. This CDR3 spans 15 amino acids. The germline CDR1 and CDR2 sequences are MNHNY and SVGAGI (reference sequence). The CDR3 DNA reads as TGTGCCAGCAGCATCCGGGACACTAGCGGTTTTGGCTACACCTTC. Protein: CASSIRDTSGFGYTF.

The rearrangement uses TRBV11-3 and TRBJ1-2, with 7 bases fitting TRBD1. V lost 3 bases, J lost 8 bases, and 12 bases stayed unmatched. Germline V CDR1 and CDR2: SGHNT, YENEEA. The CDR3 contains 15 residues. The CDR3 region is CASSFPGQPIGGYTF. CDR3 DNA: TGTGCCAGCAGCTTCCCGGGACAGCCTATTGGGGGCTACACCTTC.

The chain is built from TRBV18 and TRBJ1-2; weak D call: TRBD1 (5 bases). CDR3 length: 13 residues. Trimming stripped 6 bases from V and 0 bases from J, with 8 bases between. The germline V gene encodes CDR1 KGHSH and CDR2 LQKENI. The CDR3 reads CASSPGANYGYTF. The CDR3 bases are TGTGCCAGCTCCCCGGGGGCTAACTATGGCTACACCTTC.

The rearrangement joins TRBV19 to TRBJ1-2, with 8 bases that match TRBD1. CDR3 length: 13 amino acids. Germline V gene lookup returns CDR1 LNHDA and CDR2 SQIVND (reference sequence). Losses at the gene ends were 5 bases for V and 8 bases for J; bases not matched to a gene: 7. The DNA of the CDR3 is TGTGCCAGTAGTCCACAGGGGGAAGGCGGCTACACCTTC. Translation: CASSPQGEGGYTF. The variable domain in full, with the rest retrieved from reference TRBV19 and TRBJ1-2, is DGGITQSPKYLFRKEGQNVTLSCEQNLNHDAMYWYRQDPGQGLRLIYYSQIVNDFQKGDIAEGYSVSREKKESFPLTVTSAQKNPTAFYLCASSPQGEGGYTFGSGTRLTVV.

The genes are TRBV30 and TRBJ2-7, with 8 bases identical to TRBD2. J was trimmed by 9 bases and V by 2 bases; bases with no gene match: 3. This CDR3 is 11 amino acids long. Looked up from germline, CDR1 is GTSNPN and CDR2 is SVGIG (reference sequence). The CDR3 DNA is TGTGCCTGGAGTTTTGGGACTAGGCAGTACTTC. Amino acid sequence: CAWSFGTRQYF. The complete variable domain, with remaining parts taken from reference TRBV30 and TRBJ2-7, reads SQTIHQWPATLVQPVGSPLSLECTVEGTSNPNLYWYRQAAGRGLQLLFYSVGIGQISSEVPQNLSASRPQDRQFILSSKKLLLSDSGFYLCAWSFGTRQYFGPGTRLTVT.

The table lists this clone with a count of one. The V gene is TRBV6-5, the J gene TRBJ2-7; a possible D gene is TRBD2 (6 bases). Looked up from germline, CDR1 is MNHEY and CDR2 is SVGAGI. This CDR3 has 14 amino acids. V was pared by 8 bases and J by 0 bases, with 14 bases between. The CDR3 DNA reads as TGTGCCAGCGCCTTGGGAGGTTTCTCCTACGAGCAGTACTTC. This gives the protein CASALGGFSYEQYF.